This T cell receptor (beta chain) emerged from a study of cytomegalovirus exposure and HLA in healthy donors. Unmatched junction bases numbered 9, after V lost 4 bases and J lost 5 bases. The germline V gene has CDR1 SGHTA and CDR2 FQGNSA. The CDR3 is 15 amino acids. A multiplex PCR was run with 60 Vbeta primers and 13 Jbeta primers. Measured with immunoSEQ multiplex PCR; TCRdb has only the in-frame clones, and not every one. The sample contains approximately 120,000 clones, approximately 70% of which appear only once. Sequencing used PBMCs. This sequence was found in a man between 35 and 55 years old in good health and CMV-seronegative. The chain employs TRBV7-2 and TRBJ2-5; TRBD1 matches at 8 bases. The CDR3 here is CASSSSTGAVETQYF. The CDR3 region has the DNA TGTGCCAGCAGCTCCTCGACAGGGGCGGTGGAGACCCAGTACTTC. Full variable domain (rest looked up from reference TRBV7-2 and TRBJ2-5): GAGVSQSPSNKVTEKGKDVELRCDPISGHTALYWYRQSLGQGLEFLIYFQGNSAPDKSGLPSDRFSAERTGGSVSTLTIQRTQQEDSAVYLCASSSSTGAVETQYFGPGTRLLVL.